This TCR beta chain was sequenced for a study of cytomegalovirus exposure and HLA in healthy donors (dated by TCRdb to about 2017). A note on the overall study: A later analysis indicated that the 95 to 150 validation repertoires were generated on the platform also employed for the approximately 700 repertoires of the first cohort. The study aimed to test whether cataloging public T cell receptors could reveal signatures of past pathogen exposure. A separate validation cohort of over a hundred different subjects was used in addition to the approximately 670-subject first cohort. To predict cytomegalovirus infection status, the study combined high-throughput TCR immunosequencing, statistical association of individual TCRs with disease status, and machine learning.

Receptor amplification or capture employed the immunoSEQ multiplex PCR assay. Concerning the study's data processing: To diagnose cytomegalovirus status from the catalog of TCR beta chain sequences, a statistical classification framework was built. TCRdb retrieved this table from immuneACCESS and kept in-frame rearrangements only. Not all clones are present; in checked studies, unresolved V genes account for under half, and no reason is known for the remainder. V, J and clone size are taken as reported in that table, and D and trimming were inferred from the DNA itself. The sample includes about 56,000 clones, with 90% to 95% observed a single time. The ten largest clones capture more than 1.5% of the sample. The donors were included in the validation cohort of roughly 130 subjects, a group kept apart from the roughly 690-subject first cohort. Overall results and qualifications from the work: Across donors, most TCR sequences were observed very rarely, whereas some public TCRs were present in many individuals. The classifier was reported to diagnose cytomegalovirus status with high specificity and sensitivity in both the original and validation cohorts. A later analysis lacked HLA typing for the validation cohort, so it scored co-occurrence in that cohort across all 110 or so repertoires. In vitro tests confirmed that a few of the cytomegalovirus-associated TCR beta chains recognize cytomegalovirus antigens. In a later analysis, TCRs clustered in the first cohort were found to also tend to co-occur in the 130 or so validation repertoires, with approximately 93% of cluster scores above 0. The authors suggested that the approach could potentially be generalized to other disease states and immunological phenotypes. The study listed 150 to 200 TCR beta chains as associated with cytomegalovirus.

In regard to this clone: Its antigen remains unidentified. Nothing much larger sits one base from this clone, and base qualities are not available.

After removal of 0 bases from V and 4 bases from J, the junction retains 5 bases not matched to a gene. Per the germline V gene, SGDLS is the CDR1 and YYNGEE is the CDR2. Reading from cysteine to phenylalanine, the CDR3 counts 15 amino acids. The read is trimmed to its CDR3 DNA, 45 bases read in frame from base 1. This sequence uses TRBV9 and TRBJ2-7; the central 9 bases match TRBD1. The receptor was derived from a woman aged 18-30 years in good health and CMV-seropositive. Sequencing was done on a sample of PBMCs. Here is the DNA: TGTGCCAGCAGCGTAGAAGGACAGGGGATATACGAGCAGTACTTC. This is translated as CASSVEGQGIYEQYF.